The 25 T cell receptor beta chains reported below all come from one sample, sequenced in a study of T cells in Graves' hyperthyroidism and ophthalmopathy. Amplification yielded TCR beta CDR3 regions, with RNA transcripts as the source. Carried out on the TCR CDR3, a first-round RT-PCR used the HTBI primer set. Using its own MiXCR run on the multiplex PCR reads, TCRdb lists one record per CDR3 protein. The top ten hold approximately 8% of the sample, which has fewer than 550,000 distinct CDR3 sequences, approximately 15% seen once. Input material: blood. These receptors were collected from a woman aged 18-29 years with Graves' hyperthyroidism.

This clonotype was seen at least ten times. The chain combines TRBV27 with TRBJ1-2; the match to TRBD1 covers 7 bases. The CDR3 consists of 13 residues. Per the germline V gene, CDR1 is MNHEY and CDR2 is SMNVEV (reference sequence). J gave up 8 bases and V 5 bases, and 8 bases lay outside the gene matches. DNA for the CDR3: TGTGCCAGCAGTCGAGACAGGGTCTACGGCTACACCTTC. Amino acid sequence: CASSRDRVYGYTF.

This clonotype occurred a few times. The genes are TRBV12-3 or TRBV12-4 and TRBJ2-1; no clear D gene. The CDR3 has 14 amino acids. Trimming pared 2 bases from V and 7 bases from J, leaving 12 bases between. The CDR3 sequence is CASSLQLLGNEQFF. DNA for the CDR3: TGTGCCAGCAGTTTACAGCTCCTGGGGAATGAGCAGTTCTTC.

The chain employs TRBV12-5 and TRBJ1-1, with 7 bases fitting TRBD1. The CDR3 sequence is 15 residues long. Germline values: CDR1 LGHNT, CDR2 FRNRAP. V gave up 2 bases and J gave up 3 bases; unmatched junction bases: 6. CDR3: CASGLKGGADTEAFF. The CDR3 DNA reads TGTGCTAGTGGTTTGAAAGGGGGCGCGGACACTGAAGCTTTCTTT.

There are many counts of this clonotype. The chain has TRBV10-3 and TRBJ2-2, with 11 bases matching TRBD2. The CDR3 loop spans 16 amino acids. The V gene's germline CDR1 is ENHRY and CDR2 SYGVKD. V shed 6 bases and J 1 base; nucleotides not matched to a gene: 4. Written as DNA, the CDR3 is TGTGCCATCAGCGCCCTAGCGGGAGGGAACACCGGGGAGCTGTTTTTT. Translated, it gives CAISALAGGNTGELFF.

This clonotype was recorded at least ten times. This chain uses TRBV7-2 with TRBJ2-1; no firm D call. Germline values: CDR1 SGHTA, CDR2 FQGNSA. The CDR3 runs 11 residues. Trimming took off 1 base at V and 13 bases at J, with 8 bases between the two ends. The CDR3 region is CASSLGAGQFF. In DNA, the CDR3 is TGTGCCAGCAGCTTAGGGGCAGGACAGTTCTTC.

As concerns this clonotype: A much bigger clone sits one base away, suggesting this may be a read error. The rearrangement uses TRBV24-1 and TRBJ1-3, with D unresolved. V gave up 3 bases and J gave up 8 bases, with 10 bases separating them. Germline V gives CDR1 KGHDR, CDR2 SFDVKD. The CDR3 runs to 13 residues. The CDR3 nucleotides read TGTGCCACCAGTGATACGGGGTGGGACACCATATATTTT. Protein: CATSDTGWDTIYF.

The rearrangement uses TRBV6-6 and TRBJ2-6; D ambiguous. V dropped 2 bases and J dropped 0 bases, with 17 bases sitting between them. CDR1 and CDR2 from the germline V gene are MNHNY and SVGAGI (reference sequence). The length of the CDR3 is 19 residues. DNA of the CDR3: TGTGCCAGCAGTTACGTACGCCACCCAACCAGCTCTGGGGCCAACGTCCTGACTTTC. Translated: CASSYVRHPTSSGANVLTF.

Of note for this clonotype: With a much larger clone just one base away, this may be a read error. The CDR3 does not end in the conserved phenylalanine or tryptophan, so this is likely a read error. V is TRBV10-3 and J is TRBJ2-2; TRBD2 matches at 10 bases. The CDR3 totals 15 residues. Germline CDR1 and CDR2: ENHRY and SYGVKD. V lost 7 bases and J lost 4; bases outside the gene matches: 6. CDR3 DNA: TGTGCCATCATTCCCGGGACTAGCGCCACCGGGGAGCTGTTTTCT. It translates to CAIIPGTSATGELFS.

V and J are TRBV19 and TRBJ2-5; 10 bases are shared with TRBD2. With V trimmed by 6 bases and J by 4 bases, 5 bases remained unmatched. CDR3 length: 14 amino acids. Germline CDR1 and CDR2: LNHDA and SQIVND (reference sequence). The CDR3 DNA reads TGTGCCAGTAGAAAGCGGGAGGGGGGAGAGACCCAGTACTTC. This sequence encodes CASRKREGGETQYF.

This clonotype was picked up many times. The V gene is TRBV30, the J gene TRBJ2-1; possibly TRBD1 for D (6 bases). Germline V gives CDR1 GTSNPN, CDR2 SVGIG (reference sequence). V dropped 2 bases and J dropped 4 bases, with 18 bases sitting between them. This CDR3 has 16 residues. This CDR3 reads CAWSRGTGPIYNEQFF. Here the CDR3 DNA reads TGTGCCTGGAGTAGGGGCACAGGGCCGATTTACAATGAGCAGTTCTTC.

The chain carries TRBV4-2 and TRBJ1-1; 7 bases are shared with TRBD1. Trimming cost V 0 bases and J 10 bases; bases outside gene matches: 8. Looked up from germline, CDR1 is LGHNA and CDR2 is YNFKEQ. This CDR3 contains 14 residues. The CDR3 protein is CASSQEWGRDRAFF. CDR3 coding DNA: TGTGCCAGCAGCCAAGAGTGGGGCCGGGACAGAGCTTTCTTT.

Only a few counts were recorded for this clonotype. V is TRBV10-2 and J is TRBJ2-1; 7 bases align to TRBD2. The ends lost 0 bases at V and 13 bases at J; junction bases unmatched: 9. The CDR3 is made up of 14 amino acids. The V gene's germline CDR1 is WSHSY and CDR2 SAAADI. CDR3 in amino acids: CASSESYNGEGQFF. The CDR3 DNA is TGCGCCAGCAGTGAGTCGTATAACGGGGAGGGTCAGTTCTTC.

J is TRBJ2-1 and V is TRBV20-1, with unresolved D. The CDR3 sequence is 13 residues long. Germline V lookup: CDR1 DFQATT, CDR2 SNEGSKA (reference sequence). The V and J ends lost 4 bases and 6 bases respectively, with 13 bases between them. This CDR3 is CSAIDDPGNEQFF. The CDR3 nucleotides read TGCAGTGCTATTGACGATCCCGGCAATGAGCAGTTCTTC.

This sequence joins TRBV5-1 and TRBJ2-1; TRBD1 or TRBD2 may be the D gene (7 bases each). Germline V gene lookup returns CDR1 SGHRS and CDR2 YFSETQ. V lost 7 bases and J 3 bases, leaving 14 bases between the germline ends. The CDR3 loop spans 14 amino acids. CDR3 loop: CASFRGGDYNEQFF. The CDR3 DNA sequence: TGCGCCAGCTTCAGGGGGGGGGACTACAATGAGCAGTTCTTC. The full variable domain, completed using reference TRBV5-1 and TRBJ2-1, is KAGVTQTPRYLIKTRGQQVTLSCSPISGHRSVSWYQQTPGQGLQFLFEYFSETQRNKGNFPGRFSGRQFSNSRSEMNVSTLELGDSALYLCASFRGGDYNEQFFGPGTRLTVL.

This clonotype has ten or more counts. V and J are TRBV7-3 and TRBJ2-3; D gene unclear. Germline V gene data show CDR1 as SGHTA and CDR2 as FQGTGA. The V and J ends lost 5 bases and 3 bases respectively, with 18 bases between them. The CDR3 extends over 16 amino acids. The CDR3 sequence is CASSPGPGALTDTQYF. The CDR3 region has the DNA TGTGCCAGCAGCCCTGGCCCGGGCGCTCTAACAGATACGCAGTATTTT.

In its sample, this clonotype was seen many times. J is TRBJ1-6 and V is TRBV28; D remains ambiguous. The germline gives CDR1 MDHEN, CDR2 SYDVKM. The V end lost 2 bases, the J end lost 6 bases, and 8 bases lay between the germline ends. This CDR3 is 14 amino acids long. The CDR3 loop is CASSLDTANSPLHF. CDR3 DNA sequence: TGTGCCAGCAGTTTAGACACAGCTAATTCACCCCTCCACTTT.

This clonotype was found many times. V is TRBV10-3 and J is TRBJ2-1; 14 bases are shared with TRBD2. This CDR3 is built from 18 residues. Losses at the gene ends were 4 bases for V and 1 base for J; bases not matched to a gene: 6. Looked up from germline, CDR1 is ENHRY and CDR2 is SYGVKD. CDR3 DNA sequence: TGTGCCATCAGTGGGGGGACTAGCGGGAGCTCATCCTACAATGAGCAGTTCTTC. This codes for CAISGGTSGSSSYNEQFF.

This clonotype has at least ten counts. This rearrangement joins TRBV7-2 to TRBJ1-4; 8 nucleotides align to TRBD1. The CDR3 has 14 residues. J lost 6 bases, V lost 5 bases, and 5 bases had no gene match. The germline CDR1 and CDR2 sequences are SGHTA and FQGNSA. The CDR3 spells CASSPDRADEKLFF. CDR3 bases: TGTGCCAGCAGCCCGGACAGGGCTGATGAAAAACTGTTTTTT.

This clonotype was seen repeatedly, ten times or more. The V and J genes are TRBV7-9 and TRBJ2-3, with TRBD2 matching over 13 bases. V gave up 2 bases and J gave up 5 bases; unmatched junction bases: 10. Germline assignment: CDR1 SEHNR and CDR2 FQNEAQ (reference sequence). The CDR3 extends over 18 amino acids. The CDR3 nucleotides are TGTGCCAGCAGCTTATGGGGACTAGCGGGAATCGGTGGAGATACGCAGTATTTT. Translation gives CASSLWGLAGIGGDTQYF.

Details on this clonotype: The CDR3 ends on some other residue instead of the conserved phenylalanine or tryptophan, so this is likely a read error. CDR3 sequence reads: CASSGLAAYEQYL. For the CDR3, the DNA is TGTGCCAGCAGTGGACTAGCGGCCTACGAGCAGTACCTC. J is TRBJ2-7 and V is TRBV3-1; 10 nucleotides line up with TRBD2. This CDR3 comprises 13 residues. Trimming at V came to 6 bases and at J to 2 bases, leaving 1 base not matched to a gene. In germline, CDR1 is LGHDT, CDR2 YNNKEL (reference sequence).

CDR3 residues: CASSFGGGPLSNEQFF. The CDR3, as DNA: TGTGCCAGCAGCTTCGGGGGAGGACCCCTGAGCAATGAGCAGTTCTTC. The rearrangement links TRBV13 to TRBJ2-1; a possible D gene is TRBD2 (6 bases). CDR1 and CDR2 (germline): PRHDT, FYEKMQ (reference sequence). Trimming removed 3 bases at V and 6 bases at J, with 18 bases between. This CDR3 comprises 16 residues.

Concerning this clonotype: A much more abundant neighbour one base away suggests this may be a read error. The chain carries TRBV12-3 or TRBV12-4 and TRBJ1-1; D gene uncertain. V was clipped by 6 bases and J by 3 bases, with 8 bases between them. The CDR3 is 12 amino acids. The CDR3 protein is CASSWNDTEAFF. The CDR3 DNA follows: TGTGCCAGCAGCTGGAACGACACTGAAGCTTTCTTT.

This clonotype was observed many times. The V call is TRBV5-1, the J call TRBJ2-1; the match to TRBD2 covers 13 bases. Germline V gives CDR1 SGHRS, CDR2 YFSETQ. This CDR3 has 15 amino acids. Losses at the gene ends were 7 bases for V and 6 bases for J; bases not matched to a gene: 7. The CDR3 loop reads CASCGGLAGVNEQFF. CDR3 in DNA: TGCGCCAGCTGCGGCGGACTAGCGGGAGTCAATGAGCAGTTCTTC.

This clonotype was picked up a small number of times. The V call is TRBV24-1, the J call TRBJ2-1; D might be TRBD1 (6 bases). Trimming took 1 base from V and 6 from J, leaving 12 bases between them. Germline CDR1 KGHDR, CDR2 SFDVKD. The CDR3 is made up of 15 amino acids. Written as DNA, the CDR3 is TGTGCCACCAGTGATTTCCTAAAGGGGGTCAATGAGCAGTTCTTC. Protein: CATSDFLKGVNEQFF.

This clonotype was observed at least ten times. The CDR3 spells CSALAGGRGEQYF. The DNA for the CDR3 is TGCAGTGCTTTAGCGGGAGGTAGAGGCGAGCAGTACTTC. This rearrangement joins TRBV20-1 to TRBJ2-7; TRBD2 matches at 10 bases. With 5 bases clipped from V and 6 bases from J, the junction kept 7 bases outside the gene matches. The CDR3 is made up of 13 amino acids. Germline V gene data show CDR1 as DFQATT and CDR2 as SNEGSKA (reference sequence).